The 17 T cell receptor beta chains reported below all come from one sample, sequenced in a study of cytomegalovirus exposure and HLA in healthy donors. 60 Vbeta and 13 Jbeta primers were used in PCR. Here immunoSEQ multiplex PCR was the method, and the copy in TCRdb shows in-frame clones only, minus some. The sample has roughly 73,000 clones, and its top ten clones hold roughly 7.4%. The material sequenced was PBMCs. Receptor source: a female donor in good health and CMV-seropositive.

V is TRBV5-4 and J is TRBJ1-1; the match to TRBD1 covers 9 bases. J gave up 4 bases and V 4 bases, and 5 bases lay outside the gene matches. The CDR3 is 14 amino acids. Germline CDR1 reads SGHNT; CDR2 reads YYREEE (reference sequence). This CDR3 reads CASSHRGRGTEAFF. In DNA, the CDR3 is TGTGCCAGCAGCCACAGGGGGCGAGGCACTGAAGCTTTCTTT.

The J gene is TRBJ2-5, the V gene TRBV29-1; 7 bases map to TRBD2. J was trimmed by 4 bases and V by 5 bases; bases with no gene match: 7. CDR1 and CDR2 from the germline V gene are SQVTM and ANQGSEA. The CDR3 loop spans 13 amino acids. CDR3 in DNA: TGCAGCGTTAGAGGACTAGTTACAGAGACCCAGTACTTC. The encoded protein is CSVRGLVTETQYF.

V is TRBV6-6 and J is TRBJ2-7, with 10 bases matching TRBD2. The trim removed 5 bases at V and 4 bases at J, leaving 5 bases unmatched. Germline lookup yields CDR1 MNHNY and CDR2 SVGAGI (reference sequence). The CDR3 runs to 14 residues. The CDR3 loop is CASSHSGGIYEQYF. The CDR3 DNA follows: TGTGCCAGCAGTCATAGCGGGGGGATTTACGAGCAGTACTTC.

The rearrangement joins TRBV25-1 to TRBJ1-2; D is unclear. Per the germline V gene, CDR1 is MGHDK and CDR2 is SYGVNS. The V end lost 0 bases, the J end lost 4 bases, and 9 bases lay between the germline ends. CDR3 length equals 14 residues. CDR3 in DNA: TGTGCCAGCAGTGAATACCCGGGAACCTATGGCTACACCTTC. It translates to CASSEYPGTYGYTF.

The chain employs TRBV28 and TRBJ1-4, with D possibly TRBD1 on 5 matching bases. Germline CDR1 is MDHEN and CDR2 is SYDVKM. The germline V and J ends were trimmed by 6 bases and 1 base, with 12 bases remaining between them. This CDR3 has 15 residues. The CDR3 sequence: CASSPSGRTNEKLFF. CDR3 nucleotides: TGTGCCAGCAGCCCATCAGGGCGAACTAATGAAAAACTGTTTTTT. Supplemented by reference TRBV28 and TRBJ1-4, the full variable domain reads DVKVTQSSRYLVKRTGEKVFLECVQDMDHENMFWYRQDPGLGLRLIYFSYDVKMKEKGDIPEGYSVSREKKERFSLILESASTNQTSMYLCASSPSGRTNEKLFFGSGTQLSVL.

The chain recombines TRBV7-9 with TRBJ2-7, with TRBD1 identical over 7 bases. Losses at the gene ends were 5 bases for V and 6 bases for J; bases not matched to a gene: 13. This CDR3 is built from 15 residues. CDR1 and CDR2 (germline): SEHNR, FQNEAQ (reference sequence). The CDR3 is CASSQSDRVISEQYF. The CDR3 DNA follows: TGTGCCAGCAGCCAATCCGACAGGGTAATTAGCGAGCAGTACTTC.

With regard to this clone: Other nucleotide sequences in the sample specify the same CDR3. The rearrangement uses TRBV11-2 and TRBJ1-2; D gene unclear. The germline CDR1 and CDR2 sequences are SGHAT and FQNNGV. Trimming cost V 0 bases and J 5 bases, with 4 bases left between them. This CDR3 comprises 12 residues. The CDR3 is CASSLDSYGYTF. The CDR3 nucleotides read TGTGCCAGCAGCTTAGATAGTTATGGCTACACCTTC.

This chain uses TRBV19 with TRBJ2-7; 9 bases are a match to TRBD1. This CDR3 comprises 14 residues. CDR1 LNHDA and CDR2 SQIVND come from the germline V gene (reference sequence). V lost 10 bases to trimming and J lost 1 base; unmatched junction nucleotides: 8. The CDR3 DNA reads as TGTGCCACTCGACCGGGACAGGGATCCTACGAGCAGTACTTC. Its protein product is CATRPGQGSYEQYF.

This chain links TRBV20-1 with TRBJ2-5; D is unresolved. The end of the DNA is better explained by TRBJ2-7, so the J call may be wrong. The CDR3 covers 11 residues. CDR1 and CDR2 from the germline V gene are DFQATT and SNEGSKA (reference sequence). CDR3 amino acids: CSARESAEQYF. CDR3 coding DNA: TGCAGTGCTAGAGAGAGTGCCGAGCAGTACTTC.

The V gene is TRBV28, the J gene TRBJ2-1; TRBD2 is a possible D gene (5 bases). The germline CDR1 and CDR2 sequences are MDHEN and SYDVKM. The ends were cut back, 8 bases at V and 0 bases at J, with 17 bases in the middle. The CDR3 contains 16 residues. Written as DNA, the CDR3 is TGTGCCAGCCCACCTAGCCAAGCCAGCTCCTACAATGAGCAGTTCTTC. Translating it yields CASPPSQASSYNEQFF. The full variable domain, in which reference TRBV28 and TRBJ2-1 provide the parts outside the CDR3, is DVKVTQSSRYLVKRTGEKVFLECVQDMDHENMFWYRQDPGLGLRLIYFSYDVKMKEKGDIPEGYSVSREKKERFSLILESASTNQTSMYLCASPPSQASSYNEQFFGPGTRLTVL.

CDR3 sequence (DNA): TGCGCCAGCAGCATAGAGGGACTAGCGGGCTACGAGCAGTACTTC. Amino acid sequence: CASSIEGLAGYEQYF. The chain couples TRBV5-1 to TRBJ2-7; TRBD2 matches at 12 bases. The CDR3 covers 15 residues. Germline-derived CDR1 and CDR2 are SGHRS and YFSETQ. J gave up 3 bases and V 4 bases, and 5 bases lay outside the gene matches.

This rearrangement joins TRBV7-9 to TRBJ2-3, with a tentative D call TRBD2 (5 bases). Germline CDR1 is SEHNR and CDR2 is FQNEAQ (reference sequence). The CDR3 runs to 11 residues. Trimming took 5 bases from V and 7 from J, leaving 7 bases between them. The CDR3 sequence: CASSPGNTQYF. As DNA, the CDR3 is TGTGCCAGCAGCCCCGGGAATACGCAGTATTTT. Full variable domain (outside the CDR3, taken from reference TRBV7-9 and TRBJ2-3): DTGVSQNPRHKITKRGQNVTFRCDPISEHNRLYWYRQTLGQGPEFLTYFQNEAQLEKSRLLSDRFSAERPKGSFSTLEIQRTEQGDSAMYLCASSPGNTQYFGPGTRLTVL.

The V call is TRBV4-3, the J call TRBJ1-2; D gene ambiguous. Deletions cut 1 base from V and 8 bases from J, with 23 bases between. This CDR3 comprises 17 residues. Per the germline V gene, CDR1 is LGHNA and CDR2 is YSLEER. The CDR3 here is CASSQGGGANPHKGYTF. For the CDR3, the DNA is TGCGCCAGCAGCCAAGGGGGAGGCGCGAACCCCCACAAAGGCTACACCTTC.

The rearrangement joins TRBV19 to TRBJ1-5; D gene unclear. From germline, CDR1 is LNHDA and CDR2 SQIVND (reference sequence). The V gene lost 7 bases and the J gene lost 0 bases, with 13 bases spanning the gap. This CDR3 contains 15 residues. In DNA form, the CDR3 reads TGTGCCAGTATGGTTGGCGGTGATAGCAATCAGCCCCAGCATTTT. This encodes CASMVGGDSNQPQHF.

This chain uses TRBV7-3 with TRBJ2-1; 10 bases line up with TRBD1. Germline lookup yields CDR1 SGHTA and CDR2 FQGTGA. This CDR3 is built from 16 residues. Unmatched junction bases numbered 4, after V lost 3 bases and J lost 2 bases. The CDR3 DNA is TGTGCCAGCAGCTTCTTGGGGACAGGGGCCTACAATGAGCAGTTCTTC. As protein: CASSFLGTGAYNEQFF. The entire variable domain, with the rest obtained from reference TRBV7-3 and TRBJ2-1, is as follows: GAGVSQTPSNKVTEKGKYVELRCDPISGHTALYWYRQSLGQGPEFLIYFQGTGAADDSGLPNDRFFAVRPEGSVSTLKIQRTERGDSAVYLCASSFLGTGAYNEQFFGPGTRLTVL.

V usage is TRBV5-1 and J usage is TRBJ1-2; possibly TRBD1 for D (6 bases). The CDR3 runs to 13 residues. Germline values: CDR1 SGHRS, CDR2 YFSETQ. V lost 0 bases to trimming and J lost 8 bases, with 11 bases between them. The CDR3 loop is CASSLDRDNGYTF. The CDR3 DNA sequence: TGCGCCAGCAGCTTGGACAGGGATAACGGCTACACCTTC.

CDR3: CAWSRGQNTGELFF. The CDR3 bases are TGTGCCTGGAGTAGGGGACAGAACACCGGGGAGCTGTTTTTT. V is TRBV30 and J is TRBJ2-2; maybe TRBD1 (6 bases). V was clipped by 2 bases and J by 1 base, with 8 bases between them. CDR3 length equals 14 residues. Germline CDR1 reads GTSNPN; CDR2 reads SVGIG (reference sequence).